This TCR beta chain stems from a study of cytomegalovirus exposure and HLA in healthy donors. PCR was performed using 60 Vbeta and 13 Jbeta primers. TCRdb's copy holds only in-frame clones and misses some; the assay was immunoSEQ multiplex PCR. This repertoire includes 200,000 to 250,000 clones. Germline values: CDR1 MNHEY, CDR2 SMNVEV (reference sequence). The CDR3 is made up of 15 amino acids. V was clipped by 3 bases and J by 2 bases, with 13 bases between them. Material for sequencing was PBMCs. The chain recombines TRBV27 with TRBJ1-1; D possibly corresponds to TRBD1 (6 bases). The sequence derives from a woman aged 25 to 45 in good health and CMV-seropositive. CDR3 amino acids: CASSFWGQLNTEAFF. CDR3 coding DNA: TGTGCCAGCAGTTTTTGGGGGCAGCTTAACACTGAAGCTTTCTTT.